Below, 21 T cell receptor beta chains from the same sample are listed, as sequenced in a study of OX40 agonist ivuxolimab in advanced cancers. Some clones are missing from TCRdb's copy, which holds only in-frame ones; the method was immunoSEQ multiplex PCR. This repertoire shows some 8,800 clones, more than 70% found once; its top ten account for approximately 10%. Sequencing used CD4+ or CD8+ T cells sorted from blood, obtained in a trial of the OX40 agonist ivuxolimab. The source is an adult with an advanced solid tumor such as melanoma, head and neck, liver or kidney cancer.

The V call is TRBV28, the J call TRBJ2-2, with 7 bases aligning to TRBD2. Germline V lookup: CDR1 MDHEN, CDR2 SYDVKM. J lost 0 bases, V lost 8 bases, and 3 bases had no gene match. This CDR3 contains 14 residues. The CDR3 loop is CASLGGSNTGELFF. The CDR3 nucleotides are TGTGCCAGCCTCGGGGGGTCGAACACCGGGGAGCTGTTTTTT.

The chain joins TRBV5-4 to TRBJ1-2; D is possibly TRBD1 (6 bases). The CDR3 is made up of 15 amino acids. The germline gives CDR1 SGHNT, CDR2 YYREEE (reference sequence). The V gene lost 0 bases and the J gene lost 0 bases, with 9 bases spanning the gap. Written as DNA, the CDR3 is TGTGCCAGCAGCTTGGGACAGGCCACTAACTATGGCTACACCTTC. This gives the protein CASSLGQATNYGYTF.

This sequence joins TRBV4-2 and TRBJ1-2; the D is unclear. Trimming shortened V by 1 base and J by 7 bases, and 7 bases separated the two germline ends. Germline assignment: CDR1 LGHNA and CDR2 YNFKEQ. The CDR3 consists of 12 residues. CDR3 sequence: CASSQGLGGYTF. The CDR3 bases are TGTGCCAGCAGCCAAGGTTTAGGTGGCTACACCTTC.

J is TRBJ1-2 and V is TRBV7-9; D is unresolved. The CDR3 consists of 14 residues. The germline V gene encodes CDR1 SEHNR and CDR2 FQNEAQ (reference sequence). The germline V and J ends were trimmed by 7 bases and 2 bases, with 14 bases remaining between them. The DNA of the CDR3 is TGTGCCAGCACGTGGGCTGAGGCAAACTATGGCTACACCTTC. Protein: CASTWAEANYGYTF.

The J gene is TRBJ1-5, the V gene TRBV19, with D maybe TRBD1 (5 bases). CDR3 length: 15 residues. Germline V gene sequence: CDR1 LNHDA, CDR2 SQIVND (reference sequence). Trimming took 5 bases from V and 4 from J, leaving 15 bases between them. CDR3 region: CASSWGSRSNQPQHF. The CDR3 DNA reads TGTGCCAGTAGTTGGGGCTCCAGGTCTAATCAGCCCCAGCATTTT.

The chain uses TRBV29-1 and TRBJ2-7; 9 bases align to TRBD2. Per the germline V gene, CDR1 is SQVTM and CDR2 is ANQGSEA. Germline trimming cut 2 bases from V and 3 bases from J; bases unmatched to any gene: 2. CDR3 length: 13 residues. The CDR3 coding sequence is TGCAGCGTTGAAATGACTAGCGGCTACGAGCAGTACTTC. It is translated as CSVEMTSGYEQYF.

The CDR3 loop is CASSLARTGGQETQYF. The DNA of the CDR3 is TGTGCCAGCAGCTTGGCTCGGACAGGGGGCCAAGAGACCCAGTACTTC. V and J are TRBV5-4 and TRBJ2-5; TRBD1 agrees at 10 bases. The J segment lost 1 base and the V segment lost 0 bases, leaving 3 bases of the junction unmatched. The CDR3 runs to 16 residues. Germline V CDR1 and CDR2: SGHNT, YYREEE (reference sequence).

This clone occurred once. The chain couples TRBV6-6 to TRBJ2-7; 14 positions agree with TRBD2. The J segment lost 6 bases and the V segment lost 5 bases, leaving 6 bases of the junction unmatched. This CDR3 is 15 amino acids long. Germline CDR1 reads MNHNY; CDR2 reads SVGAGI (reference sequence). CDR3 sequence (DNA): TGTGCCAGCAGTAAGACTAGCGGGGGGGCCGGCGAGCAGTACTTC. It translates to CASSKTSGGAGEQYF.

This chain uses TRBV11-3 with TRBJ1-2, with 7 bases that match TRBD1. Germline-derived CDR1 and CDR2 are SGHNT and YENEEA. The CDR3 covers 13 residues. Trimming cost V 3 bases and J 5 bases; bases outside gene matches: 3. CDR3 DNA sequence: TGTGCCAGCAGCTTTAAGACAGGGTATGGCTACACCTTC. Translating gives CASSFKTGYGYTF.

The CDR3 here is CASRKTGVYNEQFF. The CDR3 nucleotides are TGTGCCAGCAGGAAGACAGGGGTGTACAATGAGCAGTTCTTC. This chain uses TRBV7-9 with TRBJ2-1, with 8 bases fitting TRBD1. The CDR3 is made up of 14 amino acids. The germline gives CDR1 SEHNR, CDR2 FQNEAQ (reference sequence). J was trimmed by 4 bases and V by 6 bases; bases with no gene match: 5.

The rearrangement links TRBV19 to TRBJ2-1; tentatively, D is TRBD2 (6 bases). This CDR3 has 15 residues. The V and J ends lost 0 bases and 0 bases respectively, with 6 bases between them. Per germline, CDR1 LNHDA and CDR2 SQIVND (reference sequence). The CDR3 loop reads CASSIDGSSYNEQFF. The CDR3 DNA follows: TGTGCCAGTAGTATAGACGGGAGCTCCTACAATGAGCAGTTCTTC.

The chain couples TRBV2 to TRBJ1-3; D is undetermined. Trimming pared 2 bases from V and 4 bases from J, leaving 6 bases between. CDR1 is SNHLY, CDR2 FYNNEI, per germline. The CDR3 is 13 amino acids. This CDR3 is CASSETRGNTIYF. CDR3 coding DNA: TGTGCCAGCAGTGAAACTCGGGGAAACACCATATATTTT.

J is TRBJ1-1 and V is TRBV4-1, with TRBD1 matching 10 bases. The germline V gene has CDR1 MGHRA and CDR2 YSYEKL. This CDR3 contains 17 residues. The V and J ends lost 0 bases and 5 bases, in that order; junction bases with no gene match: 9. CDR3 nucleotides: TGCGCCAGCAGCCAAGATCCTCTGACAGGGGGCTGGACTGAAGCTTTCTTT. Translating it yields CASSQDPLTGGWTEAFF.

This chain connects TRBV4-1 to TRBJ2-7; D is perhaps TRBD1 (7 bases). The CDR3 contains 17 residues. The V gene lost 0 bases and the J gene lost 0 bases, with 15 bases spanning the gap. Looked up from germline, CDR1 is MGHRA and CDR2 is YSYEKL. In DNA form, the CDR3 reads TGCGCCAGCAGCCAAGATGGAGGGGGCGGTACCTCCTACGAGCAGTACTTC. Its translation: CASSQDGGGGTSYEQYF.

This clone appeared a single time. The chain uses TRBV6-5 and TRBJ2-2, with no clear D. The CDR3 has 13 residues. V lost 7 bases and J lost 5, with 11 bases in between. The germline V gene has CDR1 MNHEY and CDR2 SVGAGI. CDR3 residues: CASTDFLTGELFF. CDR3 DNA sequence: TGTGCCAGCACCGACTTCCTGACCGGGGAGCTGTTTTTT.

In this sample, this clone is medium-sized. The genes are TRBV5-6 and TRBJ2-7; perhaps TRBD1 as D (6 bases). The V end was cut by 5 bases, the J end by 2 bases, with 14 bases between. Germline values: CDR1 SGHDT, CDR2 YYEEEE. This CDR3 is 14 amino acids long. For the CDR3, the DNA is TGTGCCAGCAGGCCCCAGGGGATCCCCTACGAGCAGTACTTC. Protein: CASRPQGIPYEQYF. Based on the CDR3 plus reference TRBV5-6 and TRBJ2-7, the full variable domain is DAGVTQSPTHLIKTRGQQVTLRCSPKSGHDTVSWYQQALGQGPQFIFQYYEEEERQRGNFPDRFSGHQFPNYSSELNVNALLLGDSALYLCASRPQGIPYEQYFGPGTRLTVT.

The CDR3 DNA reads TGTGCCACCAGCAGAGATCAGGCGGCACTCGAAGCTTTCTTT. Translating gives CATSRDQAALEAFF. The chain recombines TRBV15 with TRBJ1-1, with no clear D. The CDR3 loop spans 14 amino acids. The germline V gene encodes CDR1 LNHNV and CDR2 YYDKDF (reference sequence). Between the trimmed V and J ends, which lost 0 bases and 8 bases, there was a span of 13 bases. The full variable domain, completed using reference TRBV15 and TRBJ1-1, is DAMVIQNPRYQVTQFGKPVTLSCSQTLNHNVMYWYQQKSSQAPKLLFHYYDKDFNNEADTPDNFQSRRPNTSFCFLDIRSPGLGDTAMYLCATSRDQAALEAFFGQGTRLTVV.

J is TRBJ2-3 and V is TRBV5-1, with D possibly matching TRBD1 (6 bases). CDR3 size: 14 residues. Trimming removed 4 bases from V and 4 bases from J, with 13 bases in between. Germline CDR1 SGHRS, CDR2 YFSETQ. The CDR3 reads CASSRDIFPDTQYF. The CDR3 coding sequence is TGCGCCAGCAGCAGGGACATCTTCCCAGATACGCAGTATTTT.

The CDR3 here is CAIGGTSGGTDTQYF. CDR3 coding DNA: TGTGCCATCGGTGGGACTAGCGGGGGGACAGATACGCAGTATTTT. The rearrangement joins TRBV10-3 to TRBJ2-3, with TRBD2 matching over 15 bases. Germline V lookup: CDR1 ENHRY, CDR2 SYGVKD. The ends lost 8 bases at V and 3 bases at J; junction bases unmatched: 3. This CDR3 contains 15 residues.

V and J are TRBV7-9 and TRBJ2-3, with D perhaps matching TRBD1 or TRBD2 (6 bases each). CDR1 is SEHNR and CDR2 is FQNEAQ in the germline V gene (reference sequence). The CDR3 spans 15 residues. With 0 bases removed from V and 5 bases from J, the gap between germline ends came to 12 bases. The CDR3 coding sequence is TGTGCCAGCAGCTTAGCGGGGGGCCAGATAGATACGCAGTATTTT. Protein product: CASSLAGGQIDTQYF.

J is TRBJ2-6 and V is TRBV19; D perhaps matches TRBD1 (6 bases). This CDR3 has 15 residues. V was clipped by 5 bases and J by 4 bases, with 12 bases between them. Germline assignment: CDR1 LNHDA and CDR2 SQIVND (reference sequence). The CDR3 spells CASSFTGNGANVLTF. The CDR3 DNA reads TGTGCCAGTAGTTTTACAGGGAACGGGGCCAACGTCCTGACTTTC.